This passage covers 16 T cell receptor beta chains from one sample sequenced in a study of blood T cell repertoires in COVID-19. The method was immunoSEQ multiplex PCR; TCRdb's version includes in-frame clones alone and lacks a portion of them. The table records roughly 150,000 clones, just over 90% of them present only once. The sample was peripheral blood. These receptors originate from a woman aged 55-70 years with COVID-19, enrolled during active disease.

V gene TRBV5-6 combines with J gene TRBJ2-7; D not resolved. The V end lost 1 base, the J end lost 1 base, and 6 bases lay between the germline ends. Germline CDR1 reads SGHDT; CDR2 reads YYEEEE. The CDR3 totals 13 residues. The CDR3 spells CASSLTHSYEQYF. DNA of the CDR3: TGTGCCAGCAGCTTGACACATTCCTACGAGCAGTACTTC.

The rearrangement joins TRBV6-2 or TRBV6-3 to TRBJ1-3; a possible D gene is TRBD1 (5 bases). Per the germline V gene, CDR1 is MNHEY and CDR2 is SVGEGT. V lost 5 bases and J lost 4, with 18 bases in between. The CDR3 length is 16 residues. CDR3 nucleotide sequence: TGTGCCAGCAGTCTCAACCCCCGGGGGGTCGGAAACACCATATATTTT. Translation: CASSLNPRGVGNTIYF.

The V gene is TRBV4-2, the J gene TRBJ2-5, with 7 bases aligning to TRBD1. CDR1 and CDR2 (germline): LGHNA, YNFKEQ. The CDR3 contains 15 residues. The V and J ends lost 3 bases and 1 base, in that order; junction bases with no gene match: 5. CDR3 sequence reads: CASSQRGPGQETQYF. As DNA, the CDR3 is TGTGCCAGCAGCCAGAGGGGGCCGGGCCAAGAGACCCAGTACTTC.

The chain employs TRBV2 and TRBJ1-4; TRBD1 matches at 9 bases. After removal of 5 bases from V and 7 bases from J, the junction contained 8 bases not matched to a gene. The CDR3 totals 15 residues. Germline V gene sequence: CDR1 SNHLY, CDR2 FYNNEI. CDR3 residues: CASSTNTGGGEKLFF. CDR3 DNA: TGTGCCAGCAGTACCAACACAGGGGGCGGTGAAAAACTGTTTTTT. Full variable domain (outside the CDR3, taken from reference TRBV2 and TRBJ1-4): EPEVTQTPSHQVTQMGQEVILRCVPISNHLYFYWYRQILGQKVEFLVSFYNNEISEKSEIFDDQFSVERPDGSNFTLKIRSTKLEDSAMYFCASSTNTGGGEKLFFGSGTQLSVL.

V and J are TRBV2 and TRBJ2-1, with 8 bases that match TRBD2. V dropped 5 bases and J dropped 6; count of bases not matched to a gene: 9. The CDR3 is 15 amino acids. The germline CDR1 and CDR2 sequences are SNHLY and FYNNEI. Written as DNA, the CDR3 is TGTGCCAGCAGTCCATCCTGGCGGGGGGCCAATGAGCAGTTCTTC. This encodes CASSPSWRGANEQFF.

The V call is TRBV7-2, the J call TRBJ1-2; 8 bases match TRBD1. The CDR3 consists of 16 residues. J gave up 1 base and V 1 base, and 5 bases lay outside the gene matches. Germline V gene lookup returns CDR1 SGHTA and CDR2 FQGNSA. The CDR3, as DNA: TGTGCCAGCAGCTTAGGAATGACAGGGGTTAACTATGGCTACACCTTC. Translated: CASSLGMTGVNYGYTF.

The chain couples TRBV7-2 to TRBJ1-2; TRBD1 agrees at 7 bases. The CDR3 extends over 15 amino acids. The V segment lost 5 bases and the J segment 1 base; nucleotides outside the gene matches: 7. In germline, CDR1 is SGHTA, CDR2 FQGNSA. This chain's CDR3 is CASSVGGQINYGYTF. The CDR3 region has the DNA TGTGCCAGCAGCGTAGGGGGACAGATTAACTATGGCTACACCTTC.

J is TRBJ2-7 and V is TRBV6-2 or TRBV6-3; 7 bases are a match to TRBD1. The CDR3 consists of 14 residues. Per the germline V gene, CDR1 is MNHEY and CDR2 is SVGEGT. J lost 2 bases, V lost 2 bases, and 3 bases had no gene match. The CDR3 nucleotides are TGTGCCAGCAGTTACACAGGGGACCCCTACGAGCAGTACTTC. It is translated as CASSYTGDPYEQYF.

V and J are TRBV18 and TRBJ2-3; D is perhaps TRBD1 (6 bases). Trimming cost V 8 bases and J 6 bases, with 15 bases left between them. CDR1 KGHSH and CDR2 LQKENI come from the germline V gene. CDR3 length equals 13 residues. The CDR3 loop is CASASRGGDTQYF. DNA for the CDR3: TGTGCCAGCGCGAGCAGGGGTGGGGATACGCAGTATTTT.

This chain joins TRBV10-3 and TRBJ1-1; D may be TRBD1 (6 bases). This CDR3 is built from 13 residues. Trimming stripped 3 bases from V and 5 bases from J, with 10 bases between. CDR1 and CDR2 from the germline V gene are ENHRY and SYGVKD. CDR3 protein: CAISDTRGTEAFF. Written as DNA, the CDR3 is TGTGCCATCAGTGATACCAGGGGAACTGAAGCTTTCTTT.

This chain connects TRBV7-3 to TRBJ2-7; D possibly corresponds to TRBD1 (6 bases). This CDR3 comprises 14 residues. The V gene's germline CDR1 is SGHTA and CDR2 FQGTGA. The V end was cut by 0 bases, the J end by 0 bases, with 6 bases between. CDR3 nucleotide sequence: TGTGCCAGCAGCTTAACAGGGGGCTCCTACGAGCAGTACTTC. Its protein product is CASSLTGGSYEQYF.

The genes are TRBV29-1 and TRBJ1-1, with 7 nucleotides matching TRBD1. V lost 5 bases to trimming and J lost 3 bases; unmatched junction nucleotides: 9. Germline values: CDR1 SQVTM, CDR2 ANQGSEA. The CDR3 is 14 amino acids. The CDR3 here is CSVYFTRGHTEAFF. DNA for the CDR3: TGCAGCGTTTACTTTACTAGGGGGCACACTGAAGCTTTCTTT.

The V gene is TRBV3-1 (or the pseudogene TRBV3-2), the J gene TRBJ2-7; 7 nucleotides align to TRBD1. This CDR3 contains 15 residues. J gave up 4 bases and V 3 bases, and 9 bases lay outside the gene matches. The germline V gene encodes CDR1 LGHDT and CDR2 YNNKEL (reference sequence). This chain's CDR3 is CASSHQGQTKYEQYF. Written as DNA, the CDR3 is TGTGCCAGCAGCCACCAGGGACAGACGAAGTACGAGCAGTACTTC.

The V call is TRBV7-8, the J call TRBJ1-5, with D possibly matching TRBD1 (6 bases). The V and J ends lost 6 bases and 0 bases respectively, with 12 bases between them. This CDR3 spans 15 amino acids. The germline V gene has CDR1 SGHVS and CDR2 FQNEAQ. CDR3 sequence: CASRLQGNSNQPQHF. CDR3 bases: TGTGCCAGCAGATTACAGGGAAATAGCAATCAGCCCCAGCATTTT. Complete variable domain (other parts from reference TRBV7-8 and TRBJ1-5): GAGVSQSPRYKVAKRGQDVALRCDPISGHVSLFWYQQALGQGPEFLTYFQNEAQLDKSGLPSDRFFAERPEGSVSTLKIQRTQQEDSAVYLCASRLQGNSNQPQHFGDGTRLSIL.

V usage is TRBV7-3 and J usage is TRBJ1-2; 8 nucleotides line up with TRBD1. V shed 5 bases, J shed 5 bases, and the junction held 4 bases outside the gene matches. CDR1 SGHTA and CDR2 FQGTGA come from the germline V gene. CDR3 size: 13 residues. The CDR3 reads CASSAGQAYGYTF. CDR3 DNA: TGTGCCAGCAGCGCGGGACAGGCTTATGGCTACACCTTC.

This clone was observed a single time. The J gene is TRBJ1-4, the V gene TRBV18; no reliable D call. The V gene lost 2 bases and the J gene lost 5 bases, with 6 bases spanning the gap. Germline lookup yields CDR1 KGHSH and CDR2 LQKENI. The length of the CDR3 is 13 residues. Written as DNA, the CDR3 is TGTGCCAGCTCACCAACTTCCAATGAAAAACTGTTTTTT. Translation: CASSPTSNEKLFF.